This is a list of T cell receptor beta chains from one sample in a study of beta chain features in type 1 diabetes. Repertoires were generated with immunoSEQ multiplex PCR, while TCRdb's copy carries only in-frame clones and drops some. The table lists roughly 150,000 clones, 10% of them singletons. Sequenced sample: central memory CD4+ T cells from blood. The receptors come from a man aged 25-45 years with type 1 diabetes. Each CDR3 is given with its conserved first and last residue. The order of the fields is CDR3 length, V gene, J gene, D gene, clone size, CDR3 DNA, CDR3 protein. The D gene is left open where the match is weak. Size is omitted from some rows. Given values are once, few, many or a class for expanded clones.

cdr3_length: 14; v_call: TRBV28; j_call: TRBJ1-4; d_call: NA; clone_size: once; cdr3_nt: TGTGCCAGCAGTTTGGGTCCGGTGGAGGAAAAACTGTTTTTT; cdr3_aa: CASSLGPVEEKLFF
cdr3_length: 15; v_call: TRBV7-6; j_call: TRBJ2-1; d_call: NA; clone_size: NA; cdr3_nt: TGTGCCAGCAGCTTAGCGTCTAGCACCCAACATGAGCAGTTCTTC; cdr3_aa: CASSLASSTQHEQFF
cdr3_length: 11; v_call: TRBV11-2; j_call: TRBJ1-1; d_call: NA; clone_size: NA; cdr3_nt: TGTGCCAGCACCGCGGACAGTGAAGCTTTCTTT; cdr3_aa: CASTADSEAFF
cdr3_length: 11; v_call: TRBV2; j_call: TRBJ2-2; d_call: NA; clone_size: few; cdr3_nt: TGTGCCAGCAGGCGCACCGGGGAGCTGTTTTTT; cdr3_aa: CASRRTGELFF
cdr3_length: 15; v_call: TRBV5-1; j_call: TRBJ2-5; d_call: TRBD2; clone_size: NA; cdr3_nt: TGCGCCAGCGGTGGGGGACTAGCGGCTCAAGAGACCCAGTACTTC; cdr3_aa: CASGGGLAAQETQYF
cdr3_length: 14; v_call: TRBV27; j_call: TRBJ2-7; d_call: NA; clone_size: few; cdr3_nt: TGTGCCAGCAGTTTTAGAAACTCCCCCTACGAGCAGTACTTC; cdr3_aa: CASSFRNSPYEQYF
cdr3_length: 15; v_call: TRBV6-1; j_call: TRBJ1-4; d_call: TRBD1; clone_size: NA; cdr3_nt: TGTGCCAGCAGTGGAGGACAGGGGGGTAATGAAAAACTGTTTTTT; cdr3_aa: CASSGGQGGNEKLFF
cdr3_length: 14; v_call: TRBV19; j_call: TRBJ2-3; d_call: TRBD2; clone_size: NA; cdr3_nt: TGTGCCAGTAGTATGCGGGAGGGCCCCGATACGCAGTATTTT; cdr3_aa: CASSMREGPDTQYF
cdr3_length: 15; v_call: TRBV28; j_call: TRBJ2-2; d_call: NA; clone_size: NA; cdr3_nt: TGTGCCAGCAGTCTCCATGGAGGGCTGGCCGGGGAGCTGTTTTTT; cdr3_aa: CASSLHGGLAGELFF
cdr3_length: 13; v_call: TRBV2; j_call: TRBJ1-5; d_call: NA; clone_size: few; cdr3_nt: TGTGCCAGCAAAGGGGTTAGCAATCAGCCCCAGCATTTT; cdr3_aa: CASKGVSNQPQHF